These T cell receptor beta chains were read from a single sample in a study of T cells in Graves' hyperthyroidism and ophthalmopathy. TCRdb passed the multiplex PCR reads through MiXCR, listing each CDR3 protein once. Here the sample spans 480,000 or so distinct CDR3 sequences, about 46% being singletons. Sequencing was performed on peripheral blood or thyroid tissue (not recorded which). The receptor set was obtained from an adult woman with Graves' disease, either hyperthyroidism or ophthalmopathy (not recorded which). Each CDR3 is given with its conserved first and last residue. Each record gives: V gene, clone size, J gene, D gene, CDR3 DNA, CDR3 protein. The D gene is left open where the match is weak. Only some rows state a clone size, as once, few, many or a class for expanded clones.

TRBV20-1	many	TRBJ2-7	TRBD2	TGCAGTGCTAGAGCCCCTGGACTAGCGGGCTCCTACGAGCAGTACTTC	CSARAPGLAGSYEQYF
TRBV14	-	TRBJ2-3	-	TGTGCCAGCAGCCAGGATACTAAGGATACGCAGTATTTT	CASSQDTKDTQYF
TRBV10-2	-	TRBJ2-5	-	TGCGCCAGCAACGACCAGACTTTACAAGAGACCCAGTACTTC	CASNDQTLQETQYF
TRBV6-6	many	TRBJ1-5	-	TGTGCCAGCAGTTCATTTTACAGGGCGGAAAGCAATCAGCCCCAGCATTTT	CASSSFYRAESNQPQHF
TRBV10-2	once	TRBJ2-5	TRBD2	TGCGCCAGCAGTGAGTCCTCTGCTAGCGGGGACGGGACCCAGTACTTC	CASSESSASGDGTQYF
TRBV4-2	-	TRBJ2-7	-	TGTGCCAGCAGTCAAGATGTGGGGGTTCAGTACTTC	CASSQDVGVQYF
TRBV7-9	many	TRBJ2-7	TRBD2	TGTGCCAGCAGCTTAGGACTAGCGGGAGACACCACCTACGAGCAGTACTTC	CASSLGLAGDTTYEQYF
TRBV7-2	-	TRBJ1-2	TRBD1	TGTGCCATCCGTGGGGGCTTCGGGGACAGGGCTGTCGGGGGCTACACCTTC	CAIRGGFGDRAVGGYTF
TRBV20-1	-	TRBJ2-7	-	TGCAGTGCTAGGCGTCCGGGGGAGCAGTACTTC	CSARRPGEQYF
TRBV10-3	few	TRBJ2-5	TRBD2	TGTGCCATCAGTCGGGAGGGAGAGACCCAGTACTTC	CAISREGETQYF
TRBV20-1	few	TRBJ2-7	-	TGCAGTGCTAGACCACCTGGGATGTACGAGCAGTACTTC	CSARPPGMYEQYF
TRBV5-4	many	TRBJ1-6	TRBD1	TGTGCCAGCAGCGACCCCCGGGACAGGGTTTCCCCCCTCCACTTT	CASSDPRDRVSPLHF
TRBV20-1	-	TRBJ2-5	-	TGCAGTGCGAGACTCGGGACCCAGTACTTC	CSARLGTQYF
TRBV6-1	many	TRBJ2-5	-	TGTGCCAGCAGACAGGGTGGCGGGGAGACCCAGTACTTC	CASRQGGGETQYF
TRBV10-3	-	TRBJ1-1	-	TGTGCCATCAGTGAAGGGGTGACTGAAGCTTTCTTT	CAISEGVTEAFF
TRBV6-5	many	TRBJ1-1	-	TGTGCCAGCAGTTACGCCAGCGGGGTGCTGGGGGGCACTGAAGCTTTCTTT	CASSYASGVLGGTEAFF
TRBV14	-	TRBJ1-1	TRBD1	TGTGCCAGCAGCCAAGGGAACAGGGGTGGGACTGAAGCTTTCTTT	CASSQGNRGGTEAFF
TRBV20-1	once	TRBJ2-7	-	TGCAGTGCTAGGGAGACAGGCCCTCCTGGGCAGTACTTC	CSARETGPPGQYF
TRBV29-1	-	TRBJ1-5	TRBD1	TGCAGCGCTCAGGGGGTTCTCCAGCCCCAGCATTTT	CSAQGVLQPQHF
TRBV7-9	many	TRBJ2-2	-	TGTGCCAGCAGCTTGGACGTAAACACCGGGGAGCTGTTTTTT	CASSLDVNTGELFF
TRBV7-2	few	TRBJ1-1	-	TGTGCCAGCAGCTTAGGAGGCAAGATGAACACTGAAGCTTTCTTT	CASSLGGKMNTEAFF
TRBV18	-	TRBJ2-7	-	TGTGCCAGCTCACCACACCCTAGTCAGGAGCAGTACTTC	CASSPHPSQEQYF
TRBV7-9	many	TRBJ2-7	-	TGTGCCAGCAGTTCTGTCAGGGACGTGGAGCAGTACTTC	CASSSVRDVEQYF
TRBV11-2	many	TRBJ1-1	TRBD1	TGTGCCAGCAGGGGGTACAGGGGCAATACTGAAGCTTTCTTT	CASRGYRGNTEAFF
TRBV7-3	-	TRBJ2-2	-	TGTGCCAGCAGACCCCCCGAGAACACCGGGGAGCTGTTTTTT	CASRPPENTGELFF
TRBV14	-	TRBJ2-5	TRBD2	TGTGCCAGCAGCCAAGAAGCGGGAGTGGGCCCGCAAGAGACCCAGTACTTC	CASSQEAGVGPQETQYF
TRBV24-1	-	TRBJ1-5	-	TGTGCCACCAGTGATTTACGGGCCTCTCAGCCCCAGCATTTT	CATSDLRASQPQHF
TRBV20-1	-	TRBJ1-2	-	TGCAGTGCCCAAAGGGCTAGCGGGGGCGATGGCTACACCTTC	CSAQRASGGDGYTF
TRBV5-1	-	TRBJ1-2	-	TGCGCCAGCAGCTTGGTCCCCGGGGACGGCTACACCTTC	CASSLVPGDGYTF
TRBV28	-	TRBJ2-7	TRBD1	TGTGCCAGCAGTTCCGGACAGGGGATCGACGAGCAGTACTTC	CASSSGQGIDEQYF
TRBV6-1	few	TRBJ1-1	-	TGTGCCAGCAGTGCTCCAGGGGCGGTCACTGAAGCTTTCTTT	CASSAPGAVTEAFF
TRBV20-1	few	TRBJ1-5	TRBD1	TGCAGTGCGAGCTTGGGACAGGGGATTCAGCCCCAGCATTTT	CSASLGQGIQPQHF
TRBV25-1	-	TRBJ1-2	-	-	CACSARSRGQSYTF
TRBV7-9	-	TRBJ1-1	-	TGTGCCAGCAGCCCACAGGGTACCGGTCGGGCTTTCTTT	CASSPQGTGRAFF
TRBV20-1	-	TRBJ2-7	TRBD2	TGCAGTGCTCTAGCGGCATTTAGCTCCTACGAGCAGTACTTC	CSALAAFSSYEQYF
TRBV20-1	-	TRBJ2-5	-	TGCAGTGCTATTGCGGGACGGGAAGAGACCCAGTACTTC	CSAIAGREETQYF
TRBV29-1	-	TRBJ1-4	-	TGCAGCGTCCGGGACACGCAAGTCACTAATGAAAAACTGTTTTTT	CSVRDTQVTNEKLFF
TRBV7-9	-	TRBJ1-1	-	TGTGCCAGCAGACAAGATCGGGGCACTGAAGCTTTCTTT	CASRQDRGTEAFF
TRBV7-2	-	TRBJ2-7	TRBD1	TGTGCCAGCAGCTCGAACCCCGGGACAGGGGCAAACGAGCAGTACTTC	CASSSNPGTGANEQYF
TRBV3-2	-	TRBJ1-1	-	TGTGCCAGCAGCCATTTGGGCCAGGGGGAAGGAATTTACACTGAAGCTTTCTTT	CASSHLGQGEGIYTEAFF
TRBV11-1	many	TRBJ1-1	-	TGTGCCAGCAGCCAAGGGGTTGCGGAAGCTTTCTTT	CASSQGVAEAFF
TRBV7-8	-	TRBJ2-7	TRBD2	TGTGCCACCCACATGGTAGCGGGCTACGAGCAGTACTTC	CATHMVAGYEQYF